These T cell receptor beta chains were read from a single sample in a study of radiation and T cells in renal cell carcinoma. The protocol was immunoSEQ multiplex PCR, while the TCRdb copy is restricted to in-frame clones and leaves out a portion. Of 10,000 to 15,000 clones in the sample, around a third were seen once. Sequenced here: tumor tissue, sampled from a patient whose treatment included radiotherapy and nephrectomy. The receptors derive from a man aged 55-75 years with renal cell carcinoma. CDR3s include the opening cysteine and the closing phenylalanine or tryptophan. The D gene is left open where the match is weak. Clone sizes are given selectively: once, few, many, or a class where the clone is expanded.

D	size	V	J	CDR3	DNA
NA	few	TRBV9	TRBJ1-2	CASSGSRAALIYGYTF	TGTGCCAGCAGCGGAAGCCGGGCAGCCCTCATCTATGGCTACACCTTC
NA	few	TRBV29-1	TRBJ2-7	CSVMTALGGEQYF	TGCAGCGTAATGACTGCCCTAGGGGGCGAGCAGTACTTC
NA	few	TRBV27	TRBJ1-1	CASRLRGSTEAFF	TGTGCCAGCAGACTCAGGGGCAGCACTGAAGCTTTCTTT
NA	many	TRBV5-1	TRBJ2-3	CASSHEEDTQYF	TGCGCCAGCAGCCATGAGGAGGATACGCAGTATTTT
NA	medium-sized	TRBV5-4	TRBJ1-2	CASSLFVGSLGYGYTF	TGTGCCAGCAGCTTGTTCGTCGGTAGCCTGGGGTATGGCTACACCTTC
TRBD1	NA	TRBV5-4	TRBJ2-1	CASSYLGQGGDEQFF	TGTGCCAGCAGCTACCTAGGACAGGGCGGTGATGAGCAGTTCTTC
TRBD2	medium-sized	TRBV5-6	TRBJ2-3	CASSLDQSGISTDTQYF	TGTGCCAGCAGCTTGGACCAAAGCGGGATCAGCACAGATACGCAGTATTTT
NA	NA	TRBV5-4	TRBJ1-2	CASTLSLGRYEDYGYTF	TGTGCCAGCACCCTCAGCCTAGGCCGGTATGAGGACTATGGCTACACCTTC
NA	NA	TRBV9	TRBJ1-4	CASTGGTTNEKLFF	TGTGCCAGCACCGGGGGGACAACTAATGAAAAACTGTTTTTT
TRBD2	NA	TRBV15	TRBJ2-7	CATGKTSKGHEQYF	TGTGCCACTGGAAAGACTAGCAAAGGACACGAGCAGTACTTC
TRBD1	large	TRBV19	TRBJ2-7	CASRDPGGNYEQYF	TGTGCCAGTAGGGACCCAGGGGGCAACTACGAGCAGTACTTC
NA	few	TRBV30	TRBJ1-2	CAWIGGSRGYTF	TGTGCCTGGATTGGGGGTTCCAGGGGCTACACCTTC
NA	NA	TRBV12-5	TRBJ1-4	CASGAENEKLFF	TGTGCTAGTGGCGCCGAAAATGAAAAACTGTTTTTT
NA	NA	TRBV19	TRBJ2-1	CASIGSTSSYNEQFF	TGTGCCAGTATTGGCTCTACGAGCTCCTACAATGAGCAGTTCTTC
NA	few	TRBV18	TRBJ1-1	CASSRGDTEAFF	TGTGCCAGCTCACGGGGGGACACTGAAGCTTTCTTT
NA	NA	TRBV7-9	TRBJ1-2	CASSPARDKDYGYTF	TGTGCCAGCAGCCCCGCTCGGGACAAGGACTATGGCTACACCTTC
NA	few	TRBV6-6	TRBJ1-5	CASSSRGQPQHF	TGTGCCAGCAGTTCCCGGGGGCAGCCCCAGCATTTT
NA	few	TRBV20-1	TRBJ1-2	CSARGGGGYTF	TGCAGTGCGAGAGGGGGAGGTGGCTACACCTTC
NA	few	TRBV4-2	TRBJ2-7	CASGSSSYEQYF	TGTGCCAGCGGGTCCAGCTCCTACGAGCAGTACTTC
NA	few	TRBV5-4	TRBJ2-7	CASSNKTNPYEQYF	TGTGCCAGCAGCAATAAGACTAACCCCTACGAGCAGTACTTC
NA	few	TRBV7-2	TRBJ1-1	CASSLIQGVGTEAFF	TGTGCCAGCAGCTTAATACAGGGTGTAGGCACTGAAGCTTTCTTT
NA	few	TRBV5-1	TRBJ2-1	CASSLAMGDGEQFF	TGCGCCAGCAGCTTGGCAATGGGGGATGGTGAGCAGTTCTTC
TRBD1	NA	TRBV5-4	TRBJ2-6	CASSSSTGGRGANVLTF	TGTGCCAGCAGCTCCTCGACAGGGGGCCGTGGGGCCAACGTCCTGACTTTC
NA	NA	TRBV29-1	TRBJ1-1	CSVASTEAFF	TGCAGCGTTGCTTCCACTGAAGCTTTCTTT
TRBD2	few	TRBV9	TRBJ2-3	CASSPGTSDADTQYF	TGTGCCAGCAGCCCCGGGACTAGCGACGCAGATACGCAGTATTTT
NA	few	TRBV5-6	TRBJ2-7	CASNSQRDEQYF	TGTGCCAGCAACTCCCAGAGGGACGAGCAGTACTTC
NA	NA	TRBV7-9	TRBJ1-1	CASSTEGGNTEAFF	TGTGCCAGCAGCACCGAAGGTGGGAACACTGAAGCTTTCTTT
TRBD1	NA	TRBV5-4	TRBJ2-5	CASSLEGQGETQYF	TGTGCCAGCAGCTTGGAGGGACAGGGAGAGACCCAGTACTTC
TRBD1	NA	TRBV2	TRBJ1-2	CASSDWDRGFGYTF	TGTGCCAGCAGTGATTGGGACAGGGGGTTTGGCTACACCTTC
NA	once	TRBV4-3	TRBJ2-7	CASSQDWLGAYEQYF	TGCGCCAGCAGCCAAGACTGGCTGGGCGCCTACGAGCAGTACTTC
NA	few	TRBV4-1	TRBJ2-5	CASSQEDMGETQYF	TGCGCCAGCAGCCAAGAGGACATGGGGGAGACCCAGTACTTC
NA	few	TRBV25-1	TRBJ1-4	CASSDPSRGAHNEKLFF	TGTGCCAGCAGTGACCCCTCTAGGGGGGCCCATAATGAAAAACTGTTTTTT
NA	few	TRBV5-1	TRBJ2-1	CASSPRPPSNEQFF	TGCGCCAGCAGCCCGAGGCCGCCTAGTAATGAGCAGTTCTTC
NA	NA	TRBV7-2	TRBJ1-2	CASSLRGDGYTF	TGTGCCAGCAGCTTAAGAGGGGATGGCTACACCTTC
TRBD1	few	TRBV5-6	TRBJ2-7	CASIPGQGNYEQYF	TGTGCCAGCATCCCGGGACAGGGAAACTACGAGCAGTACTTC
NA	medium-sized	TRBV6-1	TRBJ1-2	CASRTTGSRGYTF	TGTGCCAGCAGGACCACGGGTTCGCGAGGCTACACCTTC
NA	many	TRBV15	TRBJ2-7	CATSTPKPGRYEQYF	TGTGCCACCAGTACACCGAAGCCTGGGCGTTACGAGCAGTACTTC
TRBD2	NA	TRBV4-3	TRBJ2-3	CASSQLAGGRGTQYF	TGCGCCAGCAGCCAGCTAGCGGGGGGGCGAGGTACGCAGTATTTT
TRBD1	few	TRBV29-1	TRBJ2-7	CSVEPTGGPYEQYF	TGCAGCGTTGAACCAACAGGGGGCCCCTACGAGCAGTACTTC
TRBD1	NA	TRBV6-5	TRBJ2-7	CASSRKGQGYHEQYF	TGTGCCAGCAGCCGGAAGGGACAGGGTTACCACGAGCAGTACTTC
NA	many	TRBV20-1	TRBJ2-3	CSARRTGPQYF	TGCAGTGCTAGGAGAACAGGGCCCCAGTATTTT
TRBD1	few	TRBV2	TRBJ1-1	CASRARQGRANTEAFF	TGTGCCAGCAGGGCCCGACAGGGCAGGGCGAACACTGAAGCTTTCTTT
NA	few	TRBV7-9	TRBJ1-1	CASSFRLGLNTEAFF	TGTGCCAGCAGCTTTAGGCTTGGTCTGAACACTGAAGCTTTCTTT
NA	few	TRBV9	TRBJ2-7	CASSVDRGEQYF	TGTGCCAGCAGCGTAGACAGAGGGGAGCAGTACTTC
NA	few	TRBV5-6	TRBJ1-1	CASSFAGQQAFF	TGTGCCAGCAGCTTCGCCGGACAGCAAGCTTTCTTT
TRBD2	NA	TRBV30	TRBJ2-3	CAWSVGGSDTQYF	TGTGCCTGGAGTGTGGGGGGGTCAGATACGCAGTATTTT
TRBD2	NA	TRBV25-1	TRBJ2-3	CASSDGRGFTDTQYF	TGTGCCAGCAGTGATGGGCGGGGGTTCACAGATACGCAGTATTTT
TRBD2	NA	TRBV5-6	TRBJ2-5	CASSEDRTSAGETQYF	TGTGCCAGCAGTGAGGATAGGACTAGCGCTGGGGAGACCCAGTACTTC
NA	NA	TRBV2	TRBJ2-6	CASSGTASGANVLTF	TGTGCCAGCAGTGGAACAGCCTCTGGGGCCAACGTCCTGACTTTC
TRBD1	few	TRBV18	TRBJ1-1	CASSPRTTGGTEAFF	TGTGCCAGCTCACCACGAACTACAGGGGGCACTGAAGCTTTCTTT
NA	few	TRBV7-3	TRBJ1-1	CASSPTRNTEAFF	TGTGCCAGCAGCCCTACAAGGAACACTGAAGCTTTCTTT
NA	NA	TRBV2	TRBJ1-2	CASRATSTGNYGYTF	TGTGCCAGCAGGGCGACCTCGACAGGAAACTATGGCTACACCTTC
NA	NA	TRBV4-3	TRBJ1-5	CASSQDSNQPQHF	TGCGCCAGCAGCCAAGACAGCAATCAGCCCCAGCATTTT
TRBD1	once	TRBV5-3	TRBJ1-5	CARMRGQGPMSDQPQHF	TGTGCCAGAATGAGGGGACAGGGGCCAATGTCGGATCAGCCCCAGCATTTT
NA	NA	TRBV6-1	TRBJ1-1	CASSETVDLGDTEAFF	TGTGCCAGCAGCGAAACGGTGGATTTGGGGGACACTGAAGCTTTCTTT
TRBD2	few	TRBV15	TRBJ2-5	CATSREGSGMGETQYF	TGTGCCACCAGCAGAGAGGGTAGCGGGATGGGGGAGACCCAGTACTTC